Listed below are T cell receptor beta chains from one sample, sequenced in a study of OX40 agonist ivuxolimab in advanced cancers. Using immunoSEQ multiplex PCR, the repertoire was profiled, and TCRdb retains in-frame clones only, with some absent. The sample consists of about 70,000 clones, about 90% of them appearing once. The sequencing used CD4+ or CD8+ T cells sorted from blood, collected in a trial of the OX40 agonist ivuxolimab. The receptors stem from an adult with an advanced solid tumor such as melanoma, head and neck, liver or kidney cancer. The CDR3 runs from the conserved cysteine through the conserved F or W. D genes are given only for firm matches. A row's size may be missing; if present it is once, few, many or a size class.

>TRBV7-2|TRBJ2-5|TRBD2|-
CASSPSGRKETQYF
TGTGCCAGCAGCCCTAGCGGGAGGAAAGAGACCCAGTACTTC
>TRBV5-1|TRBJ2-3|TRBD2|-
CASSLVRGADTQYF
TGCGCCAGCAGCTTGGTCCGGGGGGCAGATACGCAGTATTTT
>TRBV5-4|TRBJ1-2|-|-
CASSLGAGTPYGYTF
TGTGCCAGCAGCTTGGGGGCCGGGACACCCTATGGCTACACCTTC
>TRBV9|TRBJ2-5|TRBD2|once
CASSPGGGWGETQYF
TGTGCCAGCAGCCCCGGGGGGGGGTGGGGGGAGACCCAGTACTTC
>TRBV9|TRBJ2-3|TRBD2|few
CASSVEGLAGDTQYF
TGTGCCAGCAGCGTAGAGGGACTAGCTGGAGATACGCAGTATTTT
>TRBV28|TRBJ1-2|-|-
CASSSSVGYTF
TGTGCCAGCAGTTCCTCGGTAGGCTACACCTTC
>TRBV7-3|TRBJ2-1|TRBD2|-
CASSKRPGGTSGIHAEGNEQFF
TGTGCCAGCAGCAAACGACCCGGTGGGACTAGCGGGATACACGCGGAGGGCAATGAGCAGTTCTTC
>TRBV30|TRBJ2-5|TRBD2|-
CAWRAAGVIETQYF
TGTGCCTGGAGGGCGGCGGGAGTCATCGAGACCCAGTACTTC
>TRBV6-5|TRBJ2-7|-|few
CASSYRRLVRNEQYF
TGTGCCAGCAGTTACCGGCGACTAGTCAGGAACGAGCAGTACTTC
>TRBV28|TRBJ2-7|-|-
CASSLAVRYEQYF
TGTGCCAGCAGCTTAGCAGTCCGCTACGAGCAGTACTTC
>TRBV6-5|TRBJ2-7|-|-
CASSDGTYEQYF
TGTGCCAGCAGTGATGGTACCTACGAGCAGTACTTC
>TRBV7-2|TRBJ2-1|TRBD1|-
CASSSGQGAKVAVNEQFF
TGTGCCAGCAGCTCGGGACAGGGGGCAAAAGTGGCGGTCAATGAGCAGTTCTTC
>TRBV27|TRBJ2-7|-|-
CASSSRRGAGYEQYF
TGTGCCAGCAGTTCGCGGAGGGGGGCGGGATACGAGCAGTACTTC
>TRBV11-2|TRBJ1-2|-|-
CASSPEAHGYTF
TGTGCCAGCAGCCCCGAGGCCCATGGCTACACCTTC
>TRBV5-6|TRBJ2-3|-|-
CASSFVKGERSTDTQYF
TGTGCCAGCAGCTTCGTAAAGGGCGAGCGGAGCACAGATACGCAGTATTTT
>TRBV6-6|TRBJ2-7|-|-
CASSYSGVSEQYF
TGTGCCAGCAGTTACTCGGGAGTTTCCGAGCAGTACTTC
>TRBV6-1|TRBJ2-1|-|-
CASADYNEQFF
TGTGCCAGCGCCGACTACAATGAGCAGTTCTTC
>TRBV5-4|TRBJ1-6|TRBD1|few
CASSWGQGNSPLHF
TGTGCCAGCAGCTGGGGACAGGGTAATTCACCCCTCCACTTT
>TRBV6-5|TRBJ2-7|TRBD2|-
CASRSGATYEQYF
TGTGCCAGCAGGAGCGGGGCGACCTACGAGCAGTACTTC
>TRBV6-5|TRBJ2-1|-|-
CASSYSGGGAYNEQFF
TGTGCCAGCAGTTACTCGGGGGGGGGCGCCTACAATGAGCAGTTCTTC
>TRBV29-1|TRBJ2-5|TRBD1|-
CSVPQGAWETQYF
TGCAGCGTGCCTCAGGGGGCTTGGGAGACCCAGTACTTC
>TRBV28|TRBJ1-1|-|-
CASSLWGTANTEAFF
TGTGCCAGCAGTTTATGGGGCACAGCGAACACTGAAGCTTTCTTT
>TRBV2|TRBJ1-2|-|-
CASSTRFYGYTF
TGTGCCAGCAGTACCCGTTTCTATGGCTACACCTTC
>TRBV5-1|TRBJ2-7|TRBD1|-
CASSPWDSYEQYF
TGCGCCAGCAGCCCCTGGGACAGCTACGAGCAGTACTTC
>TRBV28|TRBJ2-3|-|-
CASKDRVRTDTQYF
TGTGCCAGCAAGGACCGGGTTCGGACAGATACGCAGTATTTT